This T cell receptor beta chain was recovered during a study of blood T cell repertoires in COVID-19. Study background: Samples of COVID-19 (acute and convalescent) were obtained from the United States, Italy and Spain.

The CDR3 length is 13 residues. The germline V gene encodes CDR1 MNHEY and CDR2 SVGEGT. The ends were cut back, 2 bases at V and 9 bases at J, with 13 bases in the middle. How the authors handled the data: Estimation of nucleated cell counts was performed using reference gene primer amplification. This table comes from immunoSEQ multiplex PCR, and its TCRdb copy is limited to in-frame clones, with some not included. The V and J calls and clone size were taken over from that table, and D and trimming were inferred from the DNA. This table holds over 600,000 clones, around 89% found once. V gene TRBV6-2 or TRBV6-3 combines with J gene TRBJ1-1, with D possibly being TRBD1 (5 bases). The origin of this receptor is a young woman with acute or convalescent COVID-19. The sample consisted of peripheral blood. The CDR3 coding sequence is TGTGCCAGCAGTTACCAGGGTACCAATCAAGCTTTCTTT. The encoded protein is CASSYQGTNQAFF.